This record looks at one T cell receptor beta chain sequence and its context. Germline V CDR1 and CDR2: SGDLS, YYNGEE. With V trimmed by 4 bases and J by 6 bases, 6 bases remained unmatched. CDR3 length: 15 amino acids. Researchers ran the PCR with 60 Vbeta and 13 Jbeta primers. Profiled with immunoSEQ multiplex PCR; TCRdb holds only in-frame clones, not every one. The sample has approximately 170,000 clones, around 83% seen once; the top ten hold over 2.5%. This entry belongs to a study of cytomegalovirus exposure and HLA in healthy donors. The sequence was obtained from a man aged 25-45 years in good health and CMV-seropositive. V usage is TRBV9 and J usage is TRBJ2-1; the match to TRBD1 covers 11 bases. Sequenced: PBMCs. The DNA of the CDR3 is TGTGCCAGCAGCATAGGGGGGACAGGGGGCAATGAGCAGTTCTTC. Its protein is CASSIGGTGGNEQFF.